The rows below give T cell receptor beta chains drawn from one sample of a study of cytomegalovirus exposure and HLA in healthy donors. The assay was immunoSEQ multiplex PCR, and TCRdb's table has in-frame clones only and misses some. The sample lists some 200,000 clones, less than 90% occurring once. The sequenced material came from PBMCs. All receptors come from a girl less than two years old in good health and CMV-seronegative. Both conserved end residues are part of each CDR3. D genes are given only for firm matches. Clone size, where shown, is once, few, many, or a class for clones that have expanded.

>TRBV27|TRBJ1-1|.|.
TGTGCCAGCAGTTACGGGATGAACACTGAAGCTTTCTTT
CASSYGMNTEAFF
>TRBV9|TRBJ2-1|TRBD2|.
TGTGCCAGCAGCCCCAGCGGGAGGTCCTACAATGAGCAGTTCTTC
CASSPSGRSYNEQFF
>TRBV6-5|TRBJ1-1|.|once
TGTGCCAGCAGTTACGCGTCAGGTAGTGAAGCTTTCTTT
CASSYASGSEAFF
>TRBV13|TRBJ1-5|.|.
TGTGCCAGCAGCTCAAACAGGGTACAGCCCCAGCATTTT
CASSSNRVQPQHF
>TRBV4-1|TRBJ2-1|TRBD2|.
TGCGCCAGCAGCCAGGGACTAGCGGGAAAGGGTGAGCAGTTCTTC
CASSQGLAGKGEQFF
>TRBV6-5|TRBJ1-6|TRBD1|few
TGTGCCAGCAGCTCCGGGACAGGGGTTTCACCCCTCCACTTT
CASSSGTGVSPLHF
>TRBV2|TRBJ1-5|.|.
TGTGCCAGCAGTGAAGCATTGGAGAATCAGCCCCAGCATTTT
CASSEALENQPQHF
>TRBV18|TRBJ1-5|TRBD1|.
TGTGCCAGCTCGGATTCTAGCCTCCCGGGACAGGGGGGAAGCAATCAGCCCCAGCATTTT
CASSDSSLPGQGGSNQPQHF
>TRBV5-1|TRBJ1-1|.|.
TGCGCCAGCGGCTTCACAGGGAACACTGAAGCTTTCTTT
CASGFTGNTEAFF
>TRBV10-3|TRBJ1-1|TRBD1|.
TGTGCCATCAGTGAGTGTCCCGGGACAGGGAACACTGAAGCTTTCTTT
CAISECPGTGNTEAFF
>TRBV6-4|TRBJ2-3|.|.
TGTGCCAGCAGTGAGGGGGTCGGGAGCACGCAGTATTTT
CASSEGVGSTQYF
>TRBV27|TRBJ2-7|.|.
TGTGCCAGCAGCCAAGCAAACATCAGAGGGTACGAGCAGTACTTC
CASSQANIRGYEQYF
>TRBV2|TRBJ1-2|.|.
TGTGCCAGCAGTGAGGAGAACTATGGCTACACCTTC
CASSEENYGYTF
>TRBV7-9|TRBJ1-4|TRBD1|.
TGTGCCAGCAGCACTTGGGACAGGGGGCCGACTAATGAAAAACTGTTTTTT
CASSTWDRGPTNEKLFF
>TRBV4-1|TRBJ1-6|.|.
TGCGCCAGCAGCCGAGAGATACAGGTTAATTCACCCCTCCACTTT
CASSREIQVNSPLHF
>TRBV7-9|TRBJ1-4|.|few
TGTGCCAGCAGCCATAATGAAAAACTGTTTTTT
CASSHNEKLFF
>TRBV30|TRBJ1-1|.|.
TGTGCCTGGAGCCGCCCTCTGGACAAGGGTTTCTTT
CAWSRPLDKGFF
>TRBV5-1|TRBJ2-5|TRBD1|.
TGCGCCAGCAGCTCGGGACAGGGGTTGAAGACCCAGTACTTC
CASSSGQGLKTQYF
>TRBV18|TRBJ2-5|.|.
TGTGCCAGCTCACCTGTATCAGGGAACCCAGAGACCCAGTACTTC
CASSPVSGNPETQYF
>TRBV4-1|TRBJ2-7|TRBD1|.
TGCGCCAGCAGCCAAGCCCGCGACAGGGACGTCTACGAGCAGTACTTC
CASSQARDRDVYEQYF
>TRBV4-3|TRBJ1-6|.|.
TGCGCCAGCAGCCATTTCAGGGGATGGGGGCGCAGATTGGATTCACCCCTCCACTTT
CASSHFRGWGRRLDSPLHF
>TRBV6-1|TRBJ1-5|TRBD1|.
TGTGCCAGCCGGACAGGGAATCAGCCCCAGCATTTT
CASRTGNQPQHF
>TRBV7-2|TRBJ2-7|TRBD2|.
TGTGCCAGCAGCTTAGGTAGCGGGATAGCGTACGAGCAGTACTTC
CASSLGSGIAYEQYF
>TRBV6-6|TRBJ2-7|.|.
TGTGCCAGCAGTTACTCAAACACAGGGACCAACGAGCAGTACTTC
CASSYSNTGTNEQYF
>TRBV6-1|TRBJ1-6|.|few
TGTGCCAGCAGTGGCACCAGCCGGGGCTCCTATAATTCACCCCTCCACTTT
CASSGTSRGSYNSPLHF
>TRBV19|TRBJ1-2|.|.
TGTGCCAGTAGTCCTAGGGACACTGGGGACTATGGCTACACCTTC
CASSPRDTGDYGYTF
>TRBV4-1|TRBJ2-5|.|.
TGCGCCAGCAGCCAGGGGGCCAGACAGACTGTCCAAGAGACCCAGTACTTC
CASSQGARQTVQETQYF
>TRBV27|TRBJ1-2|.|once
TGTGCCAGCAGTTTATGGAGCCCTTATGGCTACACCTTC
CASSLWSPYGYTF
>TRBV4-3|TRBJ2-3|TRBD2|.
TGCGCCAGCAGCCCCCTGACTAGCGGGAGGGGTAAAGATACGCAGTATTTT
CASSPLTSGRGKDTQYF
>TRBV28|TRBJ1-5|.|.
TGTGCCAGCAGTCTAACGATTCTAAGGACGGGGGTGGGGCGCATGGGGCCTTACAATCAGCCCCAGCATTTT
CASSLTILRTGVGRMGPYNQPQHF
>TRBV5-1|TRBJ2-7|.|.
TGCGCCAGCAGCTTGGGTCGGGACGAGCAGTACTTC
CASSLGRDEQYF
>TRBV9|TRBJ2-3|TRBD1|.
TGTGCCAGCAGCGCGCCCACAGGGGGCCGCACAGATACGCAGTATTTT
CASSAPTGGRTDTQYF
>TRBV5-1|TRBJ2-3|TRBD2|.
TGCGCCAGCAGCTTGGGACTAGCGGGGGCAGATACGCAGTATTTT
CASSLGLAGADTQYF
>TRBV7-8|TRBJ2-4|TRBD2|.
TGTGCCAGCAGCCCCCTAGCGGGGGGGCGGGAGAGAGCCAAAAACATTCAGTACTTC
CASSPLAGGRERAKNIQYF
>TRBV4-3|TRBJ1-1|.|.
TGCGCCAGCAGCCAATTCAAGGAGGGGTTGAACACTGAAGCTTTCTTT
CASSQFKEGLNTEAFF
>TRBV30|TRBJ2-7|.|.
TGTGCCTGGAGCTGGACAGAGGTAAACGAGCAGTACTTC
CAWSWTEVNEQYF
>TRBV30|TRBJ1-2|TRBD1|.
TGTGCCTGGAGTGGAAGGACAGGGCTTAACTATGGCTACACCTTC
CAWSGRTGLNYGYTF
>TRBV7-3|TRBJ2-2|.|.
TGTGCCAGCAGCTTATGGGGTAGCGGCAACACCGGGGAGCTGTTTTTT
CASSLWGSGNTGELFF
>TRBV6-1|TRBJ1-1|TRBD1|.
TGTGCCAGCAGTGAACACAGGGGGCGAGGTGAAGCTTTCTTT
CASSEHRGRGEAFF
>TRBV7-2|TRBJ2-2|.|.
TGTGCCAGCAGCTTAGAGAGGCCCATCCTCGGGGAGCTGTTTTTT
CASSLERPILGELFF
>TRBV5-4|TRBJ1-4|.|once
TGTGCCAGCAGCTTAAACTTGGGGGGTGAAAAACTGTTTTTT
CASSLNLGGEKLFF
>TRBV7-2|TRBJ2-3|.|.
TGTGCCAGCAGCCCCAAGCGAAGCACAGATACGCAGTATTTT
CASSPKRSTDTQYF
>TRBV19|TRBJ2-7|TRBD1|.
TGTGCCAGTAGTTCCCGGGACAGGGTCGAGCAGTACTTC
CASSSRDRVEQYF
>TRBV5-1|TRBJ2-5|TRBD2|.
TGCGCCAGCAGCTTCGCGTTTAGGACTAGCGGGGGAGAGACCCAGTACTTC
CASSFAFRTSGGETQYF
>TRBV4-3|TRBJ2-2|TRBD1|.
TGCGCCAGCAGCCAACCCCAGGGGGCGGTGAACACCGGGGAGCTGTTTTTT
CASSQPQGAVNTGELFF
>TRBV7-3|TRBJ2-1|.|.
TGTGCCAGCAGCCCGAGGGCCCACTACAATGAGCAGTTCTTC
CASSPRAHYNEQFF
>TRBV6-5|TRBJ2-7|TRBD2|.
TGTGCCAGCAGTTACCGGGAGGGACACGAGCAGTACTTC
CASSYREGHEQYF
>TRBV7-2|TRBJ2-1|TRBD2|few
TGTGCCAGCAGCATACTACTAGCGGGAGGGTACAATGAGCAGTTCTTC
CASSILLAGGYNEQFF
>TRBV15|TRBJ2-6|TRBD1|.
TGTGCCACCAGCAGAGAGTGGGCAGGGGGCTCTCTTTCTGGGGCCAACGTCCTGACTTTC
CATSREWAGGSLSGANVLTF
>TRBV4-2|TRBJ2-1|.|once
TGTGCCAGCAGCCAAGATCAGGGCTTAGGCTCCTACAATGAGCAGTTCTTC
CASSQDQGLGSYNEQFF
>TRBV11-2|TRBJ2-5|TRBD2|.
TGTGCCAGCAGCTTAGTGGCTAGCGGGAGGCCCCACCTCCAAGAGACCCAGTACTTC
CASSLVASGRPHLQETQYF
>TRBV30|TRBJ1-4|TRBD1|.
TGTGCCTGGAGTCGGGACAGGTCACCAGTAGCTTCTAATGAAAAACTGTTTTTT
CAWSRDRSPVASNEKLFF
>TRBV28|TRBJ2-7|.|.
TGTGCCAGCAGCCCCGGGACATCCCTCTACGAGCAGTACTTC
CASSPGTSLYEQYF
>TRBV29-1|TRBJ1-1|TRBD1|few
TGCAGCGTTGGACAGGGGGTGAACACTGAAGCTTTCTTT
CSVGQGVNTEAFF
>TRBV6-5|TRBJ2-7|.|.
TGTGCCAGCAGTTACTCGGGGCAGGGAGGCTACGAGCAGTACTTC
CASSYSGQGGYEQYF